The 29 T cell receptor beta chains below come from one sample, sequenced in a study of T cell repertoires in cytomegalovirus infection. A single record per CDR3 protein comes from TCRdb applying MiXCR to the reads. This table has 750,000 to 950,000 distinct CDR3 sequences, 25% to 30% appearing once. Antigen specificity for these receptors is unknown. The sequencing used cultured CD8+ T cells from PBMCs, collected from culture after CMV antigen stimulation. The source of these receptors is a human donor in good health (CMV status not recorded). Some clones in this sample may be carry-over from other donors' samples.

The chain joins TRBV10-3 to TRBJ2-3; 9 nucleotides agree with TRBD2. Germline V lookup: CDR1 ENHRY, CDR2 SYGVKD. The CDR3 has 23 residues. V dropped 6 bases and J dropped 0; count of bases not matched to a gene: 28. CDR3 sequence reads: CAIRTLSPLDAGGHIASTDTQYF. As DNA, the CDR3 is TGTGCCATCAGGACTCTCAGTCCTCTAGATGCGGGGGGGCACATTGCCAGCACAGATACGCAGTATTTT.

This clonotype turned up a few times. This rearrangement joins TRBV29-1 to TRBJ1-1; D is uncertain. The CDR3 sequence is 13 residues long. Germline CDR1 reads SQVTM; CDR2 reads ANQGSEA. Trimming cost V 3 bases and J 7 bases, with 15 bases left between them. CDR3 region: CSVDGRRSLEAFF. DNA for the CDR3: TGCAGCGTTGATGGTAGGCGGTCTCTTGAAGCTTTCTTT.

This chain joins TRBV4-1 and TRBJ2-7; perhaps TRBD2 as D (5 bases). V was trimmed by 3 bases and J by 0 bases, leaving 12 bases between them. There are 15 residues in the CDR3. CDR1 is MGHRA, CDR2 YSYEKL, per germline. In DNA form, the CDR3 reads TGCGCCAGCAGCCAGGCGTCGGGGATCTCCTACGAGCAGTACTTC. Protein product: CASSQASGISYEQYF.

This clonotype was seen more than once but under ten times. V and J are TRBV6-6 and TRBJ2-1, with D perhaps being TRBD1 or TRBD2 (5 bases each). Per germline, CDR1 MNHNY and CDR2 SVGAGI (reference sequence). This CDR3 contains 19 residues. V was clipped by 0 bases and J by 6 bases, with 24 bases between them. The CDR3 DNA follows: TGTGCCAGCAGTTACTCAGCATCCGAGAGGGGTCTCCTTGGCAATGAGCAGTTCTTC. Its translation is CASSYSASERGLLGNEQFF.

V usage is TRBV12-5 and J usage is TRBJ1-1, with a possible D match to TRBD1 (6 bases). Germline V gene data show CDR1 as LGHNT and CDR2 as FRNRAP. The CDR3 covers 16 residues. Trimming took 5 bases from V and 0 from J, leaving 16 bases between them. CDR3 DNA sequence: TGTGCTAGTGGTGGGACGGCAGGGGAACTGAACACTGAAGCTTTCTTT. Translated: CASGGTAGELNTEAFF.

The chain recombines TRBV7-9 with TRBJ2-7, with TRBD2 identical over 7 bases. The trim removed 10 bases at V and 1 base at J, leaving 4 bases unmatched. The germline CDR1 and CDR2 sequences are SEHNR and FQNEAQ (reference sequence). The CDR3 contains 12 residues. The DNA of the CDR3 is TGTGCCATCATGGGGGGGTCCTACGAGCAGTACTTC. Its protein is CAIMGGSYEQYF.

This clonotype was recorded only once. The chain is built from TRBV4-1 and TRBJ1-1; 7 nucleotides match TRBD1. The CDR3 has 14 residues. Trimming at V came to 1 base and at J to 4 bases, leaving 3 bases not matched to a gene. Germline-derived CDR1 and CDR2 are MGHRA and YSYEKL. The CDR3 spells CASSQVNRGTEAFF. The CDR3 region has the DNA TGCGCCAGCAGCCAAGTAAACAGGGGCACTGAAGCTTTCTTT.

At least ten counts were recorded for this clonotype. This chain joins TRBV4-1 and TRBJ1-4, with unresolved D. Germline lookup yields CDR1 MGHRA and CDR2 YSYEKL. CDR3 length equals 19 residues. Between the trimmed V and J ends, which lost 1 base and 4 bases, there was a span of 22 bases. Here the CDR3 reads CASSQGPLWEGAVNEKLFF. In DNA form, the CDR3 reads TGCGCCAGCAGCCAAGGCCCCCTGTGGGAAGGAGCCGTTAATGAAAAACTGTTTTTT.

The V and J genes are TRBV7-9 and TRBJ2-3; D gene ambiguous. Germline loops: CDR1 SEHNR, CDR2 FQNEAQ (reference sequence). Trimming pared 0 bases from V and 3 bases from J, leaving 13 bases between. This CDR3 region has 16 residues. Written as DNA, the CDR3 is TGTGCCAGCAGCTTAGCGAATAGCAGGCTTACAGATACGCAGTATTTT. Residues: CASSLANSRLTDTQYF.

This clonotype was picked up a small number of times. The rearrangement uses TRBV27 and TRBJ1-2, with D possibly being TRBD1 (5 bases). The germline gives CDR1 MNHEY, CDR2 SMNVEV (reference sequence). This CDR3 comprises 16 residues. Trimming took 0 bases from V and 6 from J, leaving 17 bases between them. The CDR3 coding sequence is TGTGCCAGCAGTTTATCCCCAGTGCGGGGCTGGGATGGCTACACCTTC. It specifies CASSLSPVRGWDGYTF.

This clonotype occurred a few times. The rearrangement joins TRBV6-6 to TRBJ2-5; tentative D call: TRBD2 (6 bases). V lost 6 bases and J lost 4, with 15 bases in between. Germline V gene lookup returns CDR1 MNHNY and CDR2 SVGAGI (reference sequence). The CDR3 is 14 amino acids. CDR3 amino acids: CASSSTSWGETQYF. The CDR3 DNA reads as TGTGCCAGCAGCTCCACTAGCTGGGGAGAGACCCAGTACTTC.

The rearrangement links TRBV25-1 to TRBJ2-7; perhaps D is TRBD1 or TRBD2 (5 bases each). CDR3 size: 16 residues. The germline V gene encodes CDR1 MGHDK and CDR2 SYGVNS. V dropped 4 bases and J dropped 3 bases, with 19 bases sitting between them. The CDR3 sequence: CASSANIPGRHYEQYV. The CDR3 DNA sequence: TGTGCCAGCAGTGCAAATATTCCGGGACGGCACTACGAGCAGTACGTC.

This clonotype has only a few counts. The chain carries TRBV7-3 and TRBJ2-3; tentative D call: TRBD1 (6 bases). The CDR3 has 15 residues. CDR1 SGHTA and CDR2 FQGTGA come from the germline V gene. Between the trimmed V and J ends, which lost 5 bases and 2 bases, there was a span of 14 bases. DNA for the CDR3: TGTGCCAGCAGCCCTGAACAGGGAAACACAGATACGCAGTATTTT. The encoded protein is CASSPEQGNTDTQYF. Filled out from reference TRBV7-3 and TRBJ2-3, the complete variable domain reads GAGVSQTPSNKVTEKGKYVELRCDPISGHTALYWYRQSLGQGPEFLIYFQGTGAADDSGLPNDRFFAVRPEGSVSTLKIQRTERGDSAVYLCASSPEQGNTDTQYFGPGTRLTVL.

The CDR3 DNA sequence: TGTGCCAGCAGCTCCGATCAGGGACATGAGCAGTTCTTC. Translated: CASSSDQGHEQFF. This rearrangement joins TRBV6-1 to TRBJ2-1; D may match TRBD1 or TRBD2 (5 bases each). V lost 6 bases and J lost 8, with 14 bases in between. This CDR3 comprises 13 residues. Looked up from germline, CDR1 is MNHNS and CDR2 is SASEGT.

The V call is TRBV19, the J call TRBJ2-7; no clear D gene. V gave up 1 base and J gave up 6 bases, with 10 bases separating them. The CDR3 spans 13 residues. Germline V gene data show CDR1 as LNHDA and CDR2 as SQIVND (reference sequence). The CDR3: CASSIASSGEQYF. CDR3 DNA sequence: TGTGCCAGTAGTATAGCCTCCTCGGGCGAGCAGTACTTC.

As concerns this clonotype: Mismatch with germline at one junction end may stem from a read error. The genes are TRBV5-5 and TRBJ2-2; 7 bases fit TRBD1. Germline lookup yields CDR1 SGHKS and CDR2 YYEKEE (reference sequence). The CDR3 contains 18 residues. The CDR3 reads CASSQSPGTVVITGELFF. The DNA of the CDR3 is TGTGCTAGCAGCCAGAGCCCGGGGACAGTCGTTATCACCGGGGAGCTGTTTTTT.

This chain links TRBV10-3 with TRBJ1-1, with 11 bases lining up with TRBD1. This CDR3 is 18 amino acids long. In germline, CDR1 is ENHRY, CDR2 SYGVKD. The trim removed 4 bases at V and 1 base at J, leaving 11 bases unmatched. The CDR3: CAISAPGQGEGPNTEAFF. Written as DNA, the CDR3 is TGTGCCATCAGTGCCCCGGGACAGGGGGAGGGCCCGAACACTGAAGCTTTCTTT.

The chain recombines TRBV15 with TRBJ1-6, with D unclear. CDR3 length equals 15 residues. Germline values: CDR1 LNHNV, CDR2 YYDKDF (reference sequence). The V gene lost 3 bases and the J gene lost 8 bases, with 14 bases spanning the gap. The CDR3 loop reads CATSSHQRWDSPLHF. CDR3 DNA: TGTGCCACCAGCAGCCATCAGAGATGGGATTCACCCCTCCACTTT.

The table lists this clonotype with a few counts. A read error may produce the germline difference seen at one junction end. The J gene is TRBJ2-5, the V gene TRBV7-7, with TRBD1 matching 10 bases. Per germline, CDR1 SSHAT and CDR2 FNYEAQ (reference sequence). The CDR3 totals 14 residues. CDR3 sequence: CASSLGTGVRTQYF. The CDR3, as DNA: TGTGCTAGCAGCTTAGGGACAGGGGTCCGAACCCAGTACTTC.

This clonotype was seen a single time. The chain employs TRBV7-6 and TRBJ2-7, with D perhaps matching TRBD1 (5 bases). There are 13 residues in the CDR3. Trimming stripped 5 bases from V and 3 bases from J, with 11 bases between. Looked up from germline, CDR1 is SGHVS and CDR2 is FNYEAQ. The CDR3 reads CASSPGSNYEQYF. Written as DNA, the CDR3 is TGTGCCAGCAGCCCAGGGTCGAACTACGAGCAGTACTTC.

The CDR3 here is CASSHSGPTYEQYF. The CDR3 DNA reads TGTGCCAGCAGCCACAGTGGACCGACCTACGAGCAGTACTTC. V gene TRBV7-3 combines with J gene TRBJ2-7, with D unresolved. Per germline, CDR1 SGHTA and CDR2 FQGTGA. Trimming shortened V by 5 bases and J by 2 bases, and 13 bases separated the two germline ends. The CDR3 extends over 14 amino acids.

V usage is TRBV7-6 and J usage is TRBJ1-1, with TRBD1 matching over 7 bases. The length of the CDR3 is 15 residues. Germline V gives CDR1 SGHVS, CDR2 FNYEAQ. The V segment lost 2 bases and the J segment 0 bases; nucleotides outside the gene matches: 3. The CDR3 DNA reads TGTGCCAGCAGCTTAATTACAGGGGTGAACACTGAAGCTTTCTTT. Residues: CASSLITGVNTEAFF.

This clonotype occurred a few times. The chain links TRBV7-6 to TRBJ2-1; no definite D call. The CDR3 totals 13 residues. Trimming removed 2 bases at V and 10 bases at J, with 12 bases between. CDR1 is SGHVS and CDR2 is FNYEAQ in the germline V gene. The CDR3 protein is CASSLNGPGEQFF. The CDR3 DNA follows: TGTGCCAGCAGCTTAAACGGGCCTGGGGAGCAGTTCTTC. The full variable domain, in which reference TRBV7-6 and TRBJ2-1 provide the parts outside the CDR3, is GAGVSQSPRYKVTKRGQDVALRCDPISGHVSLYWYRQALGQGPEFLTYFNYEAQQDKSGLPNDRFSAERPEGSISTLTIQRTEQRDSAMYRCASSLNGPGEQFFGPGTRLTVL.

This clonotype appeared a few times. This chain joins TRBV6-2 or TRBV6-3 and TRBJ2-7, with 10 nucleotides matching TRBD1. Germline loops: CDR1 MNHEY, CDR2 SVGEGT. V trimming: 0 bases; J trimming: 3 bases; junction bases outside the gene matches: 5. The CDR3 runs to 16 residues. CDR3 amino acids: CASSYSEDRGFYEQYF. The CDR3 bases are TGTGCCAGCAGTTACTCAGAGGACAGGGGGTTCTACGAGCAGTACTTC.

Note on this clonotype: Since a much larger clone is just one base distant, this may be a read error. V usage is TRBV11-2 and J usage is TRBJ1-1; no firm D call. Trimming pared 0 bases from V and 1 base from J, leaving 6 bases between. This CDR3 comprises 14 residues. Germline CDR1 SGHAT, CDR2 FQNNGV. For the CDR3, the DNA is TGTGCCAGCAGCTTAGAACGGGCGAACACTGAAGCTTTCTTT. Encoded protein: CASSLERANTEAFF.

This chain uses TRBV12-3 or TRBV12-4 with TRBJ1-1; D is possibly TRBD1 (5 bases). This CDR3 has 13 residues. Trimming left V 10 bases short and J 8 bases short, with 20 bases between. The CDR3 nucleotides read TGTGCCAATGAATACCGGGACCCCGCCGAAGCTTTCTTT. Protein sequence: CANEYRDPAEAFF.

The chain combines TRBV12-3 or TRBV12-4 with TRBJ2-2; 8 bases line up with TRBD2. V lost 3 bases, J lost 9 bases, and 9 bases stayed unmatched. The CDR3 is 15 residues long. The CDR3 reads CASSFLAGGSRELFF. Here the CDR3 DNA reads TGTGCCAGCAGTTTTTTGGCGGGGGGTTCCAGGGAGCTGTTTTTT.

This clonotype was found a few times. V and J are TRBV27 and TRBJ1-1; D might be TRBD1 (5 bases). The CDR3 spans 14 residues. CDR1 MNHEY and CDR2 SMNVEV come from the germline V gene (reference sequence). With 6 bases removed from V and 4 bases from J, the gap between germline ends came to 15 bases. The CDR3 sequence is CASRLVAGTTEAFF. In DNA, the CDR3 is TGTGCCAGCAGATTAGTAGCCGGGACCACTGAAGCTTTCTTT.

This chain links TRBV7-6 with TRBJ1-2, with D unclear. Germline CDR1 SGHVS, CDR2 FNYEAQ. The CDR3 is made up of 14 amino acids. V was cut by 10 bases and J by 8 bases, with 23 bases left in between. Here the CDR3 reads CATWTSTGRWGYTF. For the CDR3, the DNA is TGTGCCACCTGGACCTCGACCGGTCGATGGGGCTACACCTTC.